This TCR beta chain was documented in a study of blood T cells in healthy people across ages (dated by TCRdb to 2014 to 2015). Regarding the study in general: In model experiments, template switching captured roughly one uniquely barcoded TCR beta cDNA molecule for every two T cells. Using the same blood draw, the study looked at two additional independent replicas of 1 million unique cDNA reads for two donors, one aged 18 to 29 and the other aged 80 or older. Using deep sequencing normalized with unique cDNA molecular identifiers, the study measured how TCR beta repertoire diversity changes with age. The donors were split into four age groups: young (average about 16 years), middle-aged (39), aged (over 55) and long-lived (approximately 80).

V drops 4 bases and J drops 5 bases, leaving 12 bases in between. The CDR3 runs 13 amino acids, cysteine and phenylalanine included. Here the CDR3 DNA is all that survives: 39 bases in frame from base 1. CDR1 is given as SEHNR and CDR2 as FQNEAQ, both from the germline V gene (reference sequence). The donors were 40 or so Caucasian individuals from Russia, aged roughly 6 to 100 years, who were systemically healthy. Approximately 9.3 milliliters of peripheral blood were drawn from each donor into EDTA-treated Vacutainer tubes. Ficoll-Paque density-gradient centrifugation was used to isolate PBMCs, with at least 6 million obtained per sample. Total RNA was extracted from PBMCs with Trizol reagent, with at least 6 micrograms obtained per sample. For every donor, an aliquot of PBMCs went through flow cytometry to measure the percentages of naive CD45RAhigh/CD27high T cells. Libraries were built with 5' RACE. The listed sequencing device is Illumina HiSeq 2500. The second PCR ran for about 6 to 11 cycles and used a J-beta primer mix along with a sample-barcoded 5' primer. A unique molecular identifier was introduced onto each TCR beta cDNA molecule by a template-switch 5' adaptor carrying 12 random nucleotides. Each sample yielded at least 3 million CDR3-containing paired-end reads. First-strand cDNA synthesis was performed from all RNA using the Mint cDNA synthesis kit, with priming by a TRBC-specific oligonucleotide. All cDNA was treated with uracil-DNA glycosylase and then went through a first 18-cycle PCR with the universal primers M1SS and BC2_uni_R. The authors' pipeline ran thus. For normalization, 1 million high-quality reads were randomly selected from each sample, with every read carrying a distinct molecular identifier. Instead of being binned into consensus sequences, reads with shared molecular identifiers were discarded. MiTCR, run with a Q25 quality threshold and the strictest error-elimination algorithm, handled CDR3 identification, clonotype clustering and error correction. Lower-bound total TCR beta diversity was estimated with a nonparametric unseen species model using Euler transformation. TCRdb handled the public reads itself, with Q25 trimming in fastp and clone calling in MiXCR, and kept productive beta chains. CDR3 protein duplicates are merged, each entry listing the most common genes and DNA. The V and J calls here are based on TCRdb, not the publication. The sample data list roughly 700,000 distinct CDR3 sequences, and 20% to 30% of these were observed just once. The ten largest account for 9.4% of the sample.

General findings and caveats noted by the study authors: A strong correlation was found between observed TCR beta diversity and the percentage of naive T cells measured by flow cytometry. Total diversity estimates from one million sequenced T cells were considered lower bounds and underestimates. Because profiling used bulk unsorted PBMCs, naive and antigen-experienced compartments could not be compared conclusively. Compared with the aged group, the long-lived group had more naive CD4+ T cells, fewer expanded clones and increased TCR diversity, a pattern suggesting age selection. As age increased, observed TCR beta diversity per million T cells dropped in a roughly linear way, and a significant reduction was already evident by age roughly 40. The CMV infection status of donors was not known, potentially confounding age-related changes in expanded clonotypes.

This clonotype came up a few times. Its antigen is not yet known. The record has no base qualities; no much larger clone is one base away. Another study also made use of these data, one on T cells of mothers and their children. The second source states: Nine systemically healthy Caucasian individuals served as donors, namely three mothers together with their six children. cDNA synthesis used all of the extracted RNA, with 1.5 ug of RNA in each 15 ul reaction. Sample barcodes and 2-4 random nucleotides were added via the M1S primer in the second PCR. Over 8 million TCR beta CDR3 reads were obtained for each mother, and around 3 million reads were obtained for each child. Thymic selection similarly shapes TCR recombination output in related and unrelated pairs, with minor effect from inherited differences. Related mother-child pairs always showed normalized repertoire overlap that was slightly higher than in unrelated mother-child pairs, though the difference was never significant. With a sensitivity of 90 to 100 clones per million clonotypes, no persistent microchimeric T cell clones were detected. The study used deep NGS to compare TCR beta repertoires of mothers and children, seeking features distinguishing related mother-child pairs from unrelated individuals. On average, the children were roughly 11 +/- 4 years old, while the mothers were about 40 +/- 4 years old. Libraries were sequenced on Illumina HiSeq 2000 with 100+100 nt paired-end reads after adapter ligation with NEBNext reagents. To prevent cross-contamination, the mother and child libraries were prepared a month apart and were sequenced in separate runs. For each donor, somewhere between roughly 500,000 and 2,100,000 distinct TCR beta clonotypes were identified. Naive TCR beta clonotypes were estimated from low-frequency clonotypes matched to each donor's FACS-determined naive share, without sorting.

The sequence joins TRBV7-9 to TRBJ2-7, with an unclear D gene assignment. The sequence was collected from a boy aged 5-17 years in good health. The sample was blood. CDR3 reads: CASSYPPSDEQYF. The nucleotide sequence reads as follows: TGTGCCAGCAGCTACCCCCCAAGCGACGAGCAGTACTTC.